The present TCR beta chain was sequenced within a study of blood T cell repertoires in COVID-19. Study-level information: From T cells, B-cell-depleted T cells, or PBMCs came the material, which was cDNA or gDNA.

How the authors handled the data: Researchers report that nucleated cell counts were estimated from reference gene primer amplification. The repertoire was sequenced with immunoSEQ multiplex PCR; TCRdb's copy has only in-frame clones and lacks some. Clone size and the V and J calls come from that table; the DNA yielded D and trimming. Of about 120,000 clones listed, just over 85% are singletons. In the case of this clone: An end of the junction does not agree with germline; a read error may underlie this.

Germline loops: CDR1 MNHEY, CDR2 SMNVEV (reference sequence). This CDR3 is built from 14 residues. The chain has TRBV27 and TRBJ2-7; D gene unclear. The specimen sequenced was peripheral blood. This receptor was taken from a woman between 45 and 65 years old with active or convalescent COVID-19. The CDR3 is CASSLSPSQNEQYF. The CDR3 region has the DNA TGTGCCAGCAGTCTATCCCCCTCCCAGAACGAGCAGTACTTC.